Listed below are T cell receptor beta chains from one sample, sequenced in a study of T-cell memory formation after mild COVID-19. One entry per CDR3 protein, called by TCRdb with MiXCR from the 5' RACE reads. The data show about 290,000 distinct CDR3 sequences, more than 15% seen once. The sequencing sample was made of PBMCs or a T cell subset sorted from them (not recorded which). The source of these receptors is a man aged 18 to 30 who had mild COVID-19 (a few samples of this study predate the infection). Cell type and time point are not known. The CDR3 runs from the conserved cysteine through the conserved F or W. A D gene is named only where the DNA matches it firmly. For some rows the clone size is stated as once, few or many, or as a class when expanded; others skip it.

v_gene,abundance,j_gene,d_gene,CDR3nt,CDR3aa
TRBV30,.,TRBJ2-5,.,TGTGCCTGGAGTTTGGACCAAGAGACCCAGTACTTC,CAWSLDQETQYF
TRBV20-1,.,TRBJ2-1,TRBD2,TGCAGTGCTAGAGACCTAGCGGGGTCCAATGAGCAGTTCTTC,CSARDLAGSNEQFF
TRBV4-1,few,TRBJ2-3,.,TGCGCCAGCAGCCAAGAAAGCTTCCCTAGCACAGATACGCAGTATTTT,CASSQESFPSTDTQYF
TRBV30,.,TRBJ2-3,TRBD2,TGTGCCTGGATAGGAGCGGGGGGTGCAGATACGCAGTATTTT,CAWIGAGGADTQYF
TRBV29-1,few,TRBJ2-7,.,TGCAGCGTTGCTGGGGACGGTTCCCGTCGAGAGCAGTACTTC,CSVAGDGSRREQYF
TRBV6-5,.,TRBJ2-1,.,TGTGCCAGCAGCCGGAGGTTACCCCCTGAGCAGTTCTTC,CASSRRLPPEQFF
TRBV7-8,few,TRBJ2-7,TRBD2,TGTGCCAGCAGACCCGGACTAGCGGGGCCCTACGAGCAGTACTTC,CASRPGLAGPYEQYF
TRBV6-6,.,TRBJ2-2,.,TGTGCCAGCTATGGAGTTCGTGGGACCGACACCGGGGAGCTGTTTTTT,CASYGVRGTDTGELFF
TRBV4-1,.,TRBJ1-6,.,TGCGCCAGCAGCCAAGTCGACATCGGGCTCCCCCGACATAATTCACCCCTCCACTTT,CASSQVDIGLPRHNSPLHF
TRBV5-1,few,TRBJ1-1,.,TGCGCCAGCAGCTTGGCCGTCGGCTCGAACACTGAAGCTTTCTTT,CASSLAVGSNTEAFF
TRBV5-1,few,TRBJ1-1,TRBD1,TGCGCCAGCAGCTCGCAGGCCAGGGGGCCCGGGGGGAACACTGAAGCTTTCTTT,CASSSQARGPGGNTEAFF
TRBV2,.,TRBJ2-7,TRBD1,TGTGCCAGCAGTGAAACAGGGGGCCCCATAAGGTACGAGCAGTACTTC,CASSETGGPIRYEQYF
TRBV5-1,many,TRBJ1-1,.,TGCGCCAGCAGCCCCTCGGGAAGGAGCGAGACTGAAGCTTTCTTT,CASSPSGRSETEAFF
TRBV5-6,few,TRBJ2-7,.,TGTGCCAGCAGCCTGTTCTTACAGGAGCAGTACTTC,CASSLFLQEQYF
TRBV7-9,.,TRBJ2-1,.,TGTGCCAGCAGCTTATGGGAGGCCTCCTACAATGAGCAGTTCTTC,CASSLWEASYNEQFF
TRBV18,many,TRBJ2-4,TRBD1,TGTGCCAGCTCGCGACAGGGGGGCAACATTCAGTACTTC,CASSRQGGNIQYF
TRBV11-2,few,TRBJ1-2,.,TGTGCCAGCAGCTTAGAATGGGGCGGGAACTATGGCTACACCTTC,CASSLEWGGNYGYTF
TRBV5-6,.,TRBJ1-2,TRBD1,TGTGCCACTCGACAGGGGGCAATCTATGGCTACACCTTC,CATRQGAIYGYTF
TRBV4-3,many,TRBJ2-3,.,TGCGCCAGCAGCCAAGATGGATCAGGCGATACGCAGTATTTT,CASSQDGSGDTQYF
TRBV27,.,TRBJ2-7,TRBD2,TGTGCCAGCGGCCCGGGACTAGCGGATTATATATGGGAACCGCAACGGGTCGAGCAGTACTTC,CASGPGLADYIWEPQRVEQYF
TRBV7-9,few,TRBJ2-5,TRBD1,TGTGCCAGCAGCGCCATAAGAGGGGGCCGAACCCAGTACTTC,CASSAIRGGRTQYF
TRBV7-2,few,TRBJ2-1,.,TGTGCCAGCAGCTTAGATCGTTGGAACAATGAGCAGTTCTTC,CASSLDRWNNEQFF
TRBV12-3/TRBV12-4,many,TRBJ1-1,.,TGTGCCAGCCGCATAACTGAAGCTTTCTTT,CASRITEAFF
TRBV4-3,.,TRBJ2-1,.,TGCGCCAGCAGCCAAGGCCCGGGGGGCCTAGACTTCTTC,CASSQGPGGLDFF
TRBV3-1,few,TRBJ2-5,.,TGTGCCAGCAGCCTAGACGGGGGTGAGACCCAGTACTTC,CASSLDGGETQYF
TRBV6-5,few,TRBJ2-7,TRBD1,TGTGCCAGCAGTTCGGGACAGGGGCCCCACGAGCAGTACTTC,CASSSGQGPHEQYF
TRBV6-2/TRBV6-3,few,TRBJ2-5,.,TGTGCCAGCAACCAGGGAGACCAAGAGACCCAGTACTTC,CASNQGDQETQYF
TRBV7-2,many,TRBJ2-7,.,TGTGCCAGCAGCGGACAGCCAGGAGGCGAGCAGTACTTC,CASSGQPGGEQYF
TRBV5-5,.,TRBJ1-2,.,TGTGCCAGCATGTCGGCAGGGGGCTACACCTTC,CASMSAGGYTF
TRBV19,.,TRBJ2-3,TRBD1,TGTGCCAGTAGTATACAACGACAGGGGCTAGGAGATACGCAGTATTTT,CASSIQRQGLGDTQYF
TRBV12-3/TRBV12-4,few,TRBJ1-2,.,TGTGCCAGCAGTTTTCTGCAAGGCTACACCTTC,CASSFLQGYTF
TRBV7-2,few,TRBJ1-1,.,TGTGCCAGCAGCTTAACGGCCCCCCACGCGGGGCTTAACACTGAAGCTTTCTTT,CASSLTAPHAGLNTEAFF
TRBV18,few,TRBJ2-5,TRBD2,TGTGCCAGCTCACAGAATAGCGGGCAAGAGACCCAGTACTTC,CASSQNSGQETQYF
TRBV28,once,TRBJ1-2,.,TGTGCCAGCAGTTACGGCGGGGGGCTTGGCTACACCTTC,CASSYGGGLGYTF
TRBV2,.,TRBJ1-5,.,TGTGCCAGCAGTGACATCGTCAGCAATCAGCCCCAGCATTTT,CASSDIVSNQPQHF
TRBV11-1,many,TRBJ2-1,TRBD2,TGTGCCAGCAGCTCACCAAGGCCCGGGACAGATCTAGCGGGGACTTACAATGAGCAGTTCTTC,CASSSPRPGTDLAGTYNEQFF
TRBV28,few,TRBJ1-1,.,TGTGCCAGCAGTTCCCTTGGAGGGGCGGACACTGAAGCTTTCTTT,CASSSLGGADTEAFF
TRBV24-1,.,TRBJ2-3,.,TGTGCCACCAGTGACGTTCGAGGGGGAGATACGCAGTATTTT,CATSDVRGGDTQYF
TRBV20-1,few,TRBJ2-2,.,TGCAGTGCTAGCGGCCCCGGGGAGCTGTTTTTT,CSASGPGELFF
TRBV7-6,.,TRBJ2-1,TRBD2,TGTGCCAGCAGCTTAGGGTCCTCTAGCGGGTGGTACAATGAGCAGTTCTTC,CASSLGSSSGWYNEQFF
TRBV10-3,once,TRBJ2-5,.,TGTGCCATCAGTGAGTCTATCGGAACCGAAGAGACCCAGTACTTC,CAISESIGTEETQYF